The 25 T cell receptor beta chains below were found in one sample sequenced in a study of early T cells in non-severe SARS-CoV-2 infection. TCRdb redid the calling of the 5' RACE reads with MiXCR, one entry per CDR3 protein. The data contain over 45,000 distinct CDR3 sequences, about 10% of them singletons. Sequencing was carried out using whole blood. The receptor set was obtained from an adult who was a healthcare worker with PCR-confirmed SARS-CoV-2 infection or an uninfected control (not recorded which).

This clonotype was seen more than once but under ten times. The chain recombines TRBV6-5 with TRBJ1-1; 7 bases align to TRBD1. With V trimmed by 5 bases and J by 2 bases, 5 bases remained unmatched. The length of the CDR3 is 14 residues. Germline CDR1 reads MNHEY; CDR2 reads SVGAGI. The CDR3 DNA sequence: TGTGCCAGCAGTCGGACAGGATTCAACACTGAAGCTTTCTTT. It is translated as CASSRTGFNTEAFF.

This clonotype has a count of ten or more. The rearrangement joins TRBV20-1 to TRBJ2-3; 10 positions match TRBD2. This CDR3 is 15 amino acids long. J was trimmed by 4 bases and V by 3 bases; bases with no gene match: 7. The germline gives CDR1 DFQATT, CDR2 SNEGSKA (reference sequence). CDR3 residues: CSARAPSGSPDTQYF. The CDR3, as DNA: TGCAGTGCTAGGGCCCCTAGCGGGAGCCCAGATACGCAGTATTTT.

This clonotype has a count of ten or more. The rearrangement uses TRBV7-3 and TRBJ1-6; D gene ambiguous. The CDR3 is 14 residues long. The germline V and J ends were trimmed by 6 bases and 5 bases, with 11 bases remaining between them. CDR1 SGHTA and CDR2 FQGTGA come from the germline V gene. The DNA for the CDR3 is TGTGCCAGCAGGCCCTTTGCAGATAATTCACCCCTCCACTTT. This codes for CASRPFADNSPLHF.

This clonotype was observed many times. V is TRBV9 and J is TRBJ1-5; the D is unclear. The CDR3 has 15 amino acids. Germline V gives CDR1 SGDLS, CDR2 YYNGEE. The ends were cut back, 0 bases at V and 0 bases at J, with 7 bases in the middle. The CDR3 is CASSVGPHSNQPQHF. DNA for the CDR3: TGTGCCAGCAGCGTAGGACCCCATAGCAATCAGCCCCAGCATTTT.

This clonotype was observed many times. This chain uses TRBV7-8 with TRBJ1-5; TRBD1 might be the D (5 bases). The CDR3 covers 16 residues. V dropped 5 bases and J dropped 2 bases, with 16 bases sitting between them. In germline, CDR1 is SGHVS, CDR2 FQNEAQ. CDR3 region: CASSPFVGGGNQPQHF. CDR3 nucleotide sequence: TGTGCCAGCAGCCCATTCGTCGGGGGAGGCAATCAGCCCCAGCATTTT. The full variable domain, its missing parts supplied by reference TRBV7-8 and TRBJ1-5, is GAGVSQSPRYKVAKRGQDVALRCDPISGHVSLFWYQQALGQGPEFLTYFQNEAQLDKSGLPSDRFFAERPEGSVSTLKIQRTQQEDSAVYLCASSPFVGGGNQPQHFGDGTRLSIL.

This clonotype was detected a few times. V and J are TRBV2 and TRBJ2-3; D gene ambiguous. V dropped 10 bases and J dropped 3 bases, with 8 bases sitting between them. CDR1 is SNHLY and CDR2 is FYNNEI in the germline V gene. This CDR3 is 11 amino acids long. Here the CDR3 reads CAIQWTDTQYF. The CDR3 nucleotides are TGTGCCATCCAGTGGACAGATACGCAGTATTTT.

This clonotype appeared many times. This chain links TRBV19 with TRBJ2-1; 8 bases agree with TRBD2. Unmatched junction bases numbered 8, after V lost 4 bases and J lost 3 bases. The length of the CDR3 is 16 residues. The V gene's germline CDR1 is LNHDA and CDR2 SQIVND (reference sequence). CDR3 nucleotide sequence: TGTGCCAGTAGTAACCCCGCCGGGACTAGCTACAATGAGCAGTTCTTC. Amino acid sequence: CASSNPAGTSYNEQFF.

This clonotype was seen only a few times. The CDR3 spells CASSSPPSGSGELFF. The CDR3 coding sequence is TGTGCCAGCAGCTCGCCCCCCAGCGGGAGTGGGGAGCTGTTTTTT. The chain uses TRBV7-6 and TRBJ2-2; 8 bases fit TRBD2. Losses at the gene ends were 4 bases for V and 8 bases for J; bases not matched to a gene: 9. This CDR3 is built from 15 residues. Germline CDR1 is SGHVS and CDR2 is FNYEAQ.

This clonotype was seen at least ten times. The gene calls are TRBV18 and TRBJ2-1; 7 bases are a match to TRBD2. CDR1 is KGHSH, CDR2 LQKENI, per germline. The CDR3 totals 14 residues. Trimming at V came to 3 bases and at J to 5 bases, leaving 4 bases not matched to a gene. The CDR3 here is CASSPPGGDNEQFF. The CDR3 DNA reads TGTGCCAGCTCACCCCCGGGAGGAGACAATGAGCAGTTCTTC. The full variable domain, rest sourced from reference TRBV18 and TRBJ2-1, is NAGVMQNPRHLVRRRGQEARLRCSPMKGHSHVYWYRQLPEEGLKFMVYLQKENIIDESGMPKERFSAEFPKEGPSILRIQQVVRGDSAAYFCASSPPGGDNEQFFGPGTRLTVL.

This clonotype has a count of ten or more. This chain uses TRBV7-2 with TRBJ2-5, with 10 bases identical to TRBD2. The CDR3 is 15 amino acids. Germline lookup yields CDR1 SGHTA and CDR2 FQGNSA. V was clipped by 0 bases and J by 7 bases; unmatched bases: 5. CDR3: CASSLARTSGGTQYF. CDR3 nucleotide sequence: TGTGCCAGCAGCTTAGCGAGGACTAGCGGTGGGACCCAGTACTTC.

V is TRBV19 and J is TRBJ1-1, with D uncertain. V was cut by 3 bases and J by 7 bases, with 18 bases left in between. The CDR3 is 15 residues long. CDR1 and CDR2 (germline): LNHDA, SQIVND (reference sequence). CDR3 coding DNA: TGTGCCAGTAGTATCCTCCTTCTCTCAACGGGTGAAGCTTTCTTT. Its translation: CASSILLLSTGEAFF.

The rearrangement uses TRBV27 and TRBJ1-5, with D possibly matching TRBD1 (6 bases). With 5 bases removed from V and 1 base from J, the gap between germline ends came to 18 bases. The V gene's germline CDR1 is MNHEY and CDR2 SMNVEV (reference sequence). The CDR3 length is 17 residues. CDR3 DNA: TGTGCCAGCAGTCCTATGTTAGGGGGTACCAGCAATCAGCCCCAGCATTTT. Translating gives CASSPMLGGTSNQPQHF.

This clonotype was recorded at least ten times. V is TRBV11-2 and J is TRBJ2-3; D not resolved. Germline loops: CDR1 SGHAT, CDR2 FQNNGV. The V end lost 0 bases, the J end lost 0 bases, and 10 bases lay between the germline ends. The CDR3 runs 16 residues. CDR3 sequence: CASSLEVESSTDTQYF. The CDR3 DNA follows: TGTGCCAGCAGCTTAGAGGTCGAATCTAGCACAGATACGCAGTATTTT. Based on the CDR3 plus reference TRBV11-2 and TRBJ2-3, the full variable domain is EAGVAQSPRYKIIEKRQSVAFWCNPISGHATLYWYQQILGQGPKLLIQFQNNGVVDDSQLPKDRFSAERLKGVDSTLKIQPAKLEDSAVYLCASSLEVESSTDTQYFGPGTRLTVL.

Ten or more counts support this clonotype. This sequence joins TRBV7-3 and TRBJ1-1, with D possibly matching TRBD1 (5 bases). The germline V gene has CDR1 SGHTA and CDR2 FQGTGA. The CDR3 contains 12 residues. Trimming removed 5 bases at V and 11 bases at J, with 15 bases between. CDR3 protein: CASSPIQGVAFF. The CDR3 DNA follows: TGTGCCAGCAGCCCGATCCAGGGTGTGGCTTTCTTT.

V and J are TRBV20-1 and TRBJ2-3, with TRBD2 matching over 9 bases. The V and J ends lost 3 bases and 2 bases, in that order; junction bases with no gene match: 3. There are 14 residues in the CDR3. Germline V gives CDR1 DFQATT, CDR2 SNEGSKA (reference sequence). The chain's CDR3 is CSARVAGVTDTQYF. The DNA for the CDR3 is TGCAGTGCTAGGGTAGCGGGAGTCACAGATACGCAGTATTTT.

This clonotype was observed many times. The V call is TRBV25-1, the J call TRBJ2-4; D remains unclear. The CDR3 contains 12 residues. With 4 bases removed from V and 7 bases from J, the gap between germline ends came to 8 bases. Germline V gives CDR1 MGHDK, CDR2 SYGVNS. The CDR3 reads CASSVEFNIQYF. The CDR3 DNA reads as TGTGCCAGCAGTGTTGAATTTAACATTCAGTACTTC.

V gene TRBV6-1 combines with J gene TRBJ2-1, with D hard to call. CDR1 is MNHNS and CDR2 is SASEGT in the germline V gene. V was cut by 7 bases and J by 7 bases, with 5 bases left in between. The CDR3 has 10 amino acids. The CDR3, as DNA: TGTGCCAGCAATGGTAATGAGCAGTTCTTC. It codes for CASNGNEQFF.

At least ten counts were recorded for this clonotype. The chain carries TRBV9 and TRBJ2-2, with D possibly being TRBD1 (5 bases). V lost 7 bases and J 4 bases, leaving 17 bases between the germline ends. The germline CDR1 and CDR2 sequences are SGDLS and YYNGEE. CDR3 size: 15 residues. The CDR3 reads CASAVVGLGTGELFF. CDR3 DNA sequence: TGTGCCAGCGCGGTCGTGGGGCTAGGCACCGGGGAGCTGTTTTTT. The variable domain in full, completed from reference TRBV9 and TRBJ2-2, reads DSGVTQTPKHLITATGQRVTLRCSPRSGDLSVYWYQQSLDQGLQFLIQYYNGEERAKGNILERFSAQQFPDLHSELNLSSLELGDSALYFCASAVVGLGTGELFFGEGSRLTVL.

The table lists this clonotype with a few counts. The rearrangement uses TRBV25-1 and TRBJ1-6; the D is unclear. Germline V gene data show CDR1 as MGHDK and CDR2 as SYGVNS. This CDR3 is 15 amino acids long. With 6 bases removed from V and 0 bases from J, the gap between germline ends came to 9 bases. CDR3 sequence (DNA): TGTGCCAGCAGGAACAGAGACTCCTATAATTCACCCCTCCACTTT. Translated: CASRNRDSYNSPLHF. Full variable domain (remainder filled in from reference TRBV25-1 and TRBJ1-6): EADIYQTPRYLVIGTGKKITLECSQTMGHDKMYWYQQDPGMELHLIHYSYGVNSTEKGDLSSESTVSRIRTEHFPLTLESARPSHTSQYLCASRNRDSYNSPLHFGNGTRLTVT.

CDR3 sequence (DNA): TGCAGTGCTAGCAAGGGAGGCACAGATACGCAGTATTTT. Translated, it gives CSASKGGTDTQYF. This chain uses TRBV20-1 with TRBJ2-3; weak D call: TRBD2 (5 bases). Trimming removed 3 bases at V and 1 base at J, with 8 bases between. The germline gives CDR1 DFQATT, CDR2 SNEGSKA (reference sequence). This CDR3 has 13 residues.

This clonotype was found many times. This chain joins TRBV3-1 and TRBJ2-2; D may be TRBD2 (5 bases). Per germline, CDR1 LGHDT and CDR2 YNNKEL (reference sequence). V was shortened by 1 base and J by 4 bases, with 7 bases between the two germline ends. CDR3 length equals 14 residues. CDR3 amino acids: CASSQGRGTGELFF. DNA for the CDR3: TGTGCCAGCAGCCAAGGTCGGGGCACCGGGGAGCTGTTTTTT.

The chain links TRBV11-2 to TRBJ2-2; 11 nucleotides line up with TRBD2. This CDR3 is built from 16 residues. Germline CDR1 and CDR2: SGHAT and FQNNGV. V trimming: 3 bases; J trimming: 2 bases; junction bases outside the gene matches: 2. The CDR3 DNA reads TGTGCCAGCAGCTTTACTAGCGGGAGTAACACCGGGGAGCTGTTTTTT. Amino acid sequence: CASSFTSGSNTGELFF.

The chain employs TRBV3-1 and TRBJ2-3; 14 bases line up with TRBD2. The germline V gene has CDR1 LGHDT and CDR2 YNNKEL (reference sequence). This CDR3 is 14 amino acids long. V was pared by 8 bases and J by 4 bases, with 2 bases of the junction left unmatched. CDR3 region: CASGLAGGADTQYF. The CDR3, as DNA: TGTGCCAGCGGACTAGCGGGAGGCGCAGATACGCAGTATTTT.

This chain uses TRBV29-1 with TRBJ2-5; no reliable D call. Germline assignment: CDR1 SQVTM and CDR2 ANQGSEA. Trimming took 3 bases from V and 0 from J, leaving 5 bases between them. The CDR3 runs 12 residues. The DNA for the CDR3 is TGCAGCGTTGAGGGGTACCAAGAGACCCAGTACTTC. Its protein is CSVEGYQETQYF.

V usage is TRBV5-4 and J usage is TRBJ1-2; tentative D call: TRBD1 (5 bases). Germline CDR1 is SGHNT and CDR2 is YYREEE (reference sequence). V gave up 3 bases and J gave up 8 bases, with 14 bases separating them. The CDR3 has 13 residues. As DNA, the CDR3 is TGTGCCAGCAGCTCGGGGACCTCAGAGGGCTACACCTTC. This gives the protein CASSSGTSEGYTF.